The 9 T cell receptor beta chains given below trace back to one sample, sequenced in a study of control samples from healthy donors and cancer patients. Assay: immunoSEQ multiplex PCR; the TCRdb copy retains only in-frame clones and omits some. The sample comprises roughly 140,000 clones, approximately 88% of which are singletons, and 4.9% rests with the top ten. Sequencing was done on a sample of blood. These receptors originate from a young man in good health.

The chain uses TRBV10-3 and TRBJ2-7; TRBD2 agrees at 10 bases. This CDR3 spans 17 amino acids. CDR1 is ENHRY, CDR2 SYGVKD, per germline. After removal of 3 bases from V and 7 bases from J, the junction contained 15 bases not matched to a gene. CDR3 in DNA: TGTGCCATCAGTGAACTAGCGGGAAACTGGAAATCGGGGGAGCAGTACTTC. This codes for CAISELAGNWKSGEQYF.

V gene TRBV15 combines with J gene TRBJ1-3; D call uncertain. The V and J ends lost 8 bases and 0 bases respectively, with 11 bases between them. The CDR3 is made up of 14 amino acids. The germline V gene has CDR1 LNHNV and CDR2 YYDKDF (reference sequence). The CDR3 loop reads CATRRGNSGNTIYF. CDR3 nucleotide sequence: TGTGCCACCCGAAGAGGGAACTCTGGAAACACCATATATTTT.

The CDR3 nucleotides are TGCGCCAGCAGCTACCCCGGGGGGTTAGGGGAGCAGTACTTC. Translation gives CASSYPGGLGEQYF. The chain links TRBV4-1 to TRBJ2-7; 7 positions agree with TRBD2. The V segment lost 5 bases and the J segment 7 bases; nucleotides outside the gene matches: 11. From germline, CDR1 is MGHRA and CDR2 YSYEKL. This CDR3 region has 14 residues.

This chain uses TRBV7-2 with TRBJ2-3; 9 bases align to TRBD2. The J segment lost 2 bases and the V segment lost 2 bases, leaving 2 bases of the junction unmatched. The CDR3 totals 15 residues. Germline values: CDR1 SGHTA, CDR2 FQGNSA. CDR3 nucleotide sequence: TGTGCCAGCAGCTTACTAGCGGGACTCACAGATACGCAGTATTTT. It yields the protein CASSLLAGLTDTQYF.

The rearrangement uses TRBV7-9 and TRBJ2-3; a possible D gene is TRBD2 (6 bases). The CDR3 length is 16 residues. Trimming took off 4 bases at V and 6 bases at J, with 20 bases between the two ends. CDR1 is SEHNR and CDR2 is FQNEAQ in the germline V gene (reference sequence). The CDR3 reads CASSSTRGKTEDTQYF. CDR3 sequence (DNA): TGTGCCAGCAGCTCCACCCGGGGGAAGACCGAGGATACGCAGTATTTT.

The chain couples TRBV6-5 to TRBJ1-5, with TRBD1 as a possible D gene (6 bases). There are 16 residues in the CDR3. CDR1 is MNHEY and CDR2 is SVGAGI in the germline V gene. V was clipped by 0 bases and J by 4 bases, with 13 bases between them. For the CDR3, the DNA is TGTGCCAGCAGTTACTCGGGACACAGGGTGAATCAGCCCCAGCATTTT. Encoded protein: CASSYSGHRVNQPQHF.

CDR3 sequence: CASSQEGPGLAHYEQYF. The CDR3 coding sequence is TGTGCCAGCAGCCAAGAAGGCCCGGGACTAGCTCACTACGAGCAGTACTTC. The gene calls are TRBV4-2 and TRBJ2-7, with TRBD2 matching 9 bases. V lost 0 bases and J lost 3; bases outside the gene matches: 9. Germline-derived CDR1 and CDR2 are LGHNA and YNFKEQ. This CDR3 is 17 amino acids long.

V usage is TRBV18 and J usage is TRBJ2-7; TRBD2 is a possible D gene (6 bases). This CDR3 has 15 amino acids. The V end was cut by 2 bases, the J end by 5 bases, with 16 bases between. Germline CDR1 reads KGHSH; CDR2 reads LQKENI. The DNA of the CDR3 is TGTGCCAGCTCACCAGGGGCCCAGGGAGGACACGAGCAGTACTTC. This encodes CASSPGAQGGHEQYF.

The sample holds a few counts of this clone. The V gene is TRBV9, the J gene TRBJ2-1; TRBD2 aligns across 8 bases. CDR3 size: 15 residues. In germline, CDR1 is SGDLS, CDR2 YYNGEE. The J segment lost 3 bases and the V segment lost 0 bases, leaving 2 bases of the junction unmatched. The chain's CDR3 is CASSVERGSYNEQFF. CDR3 nucleotides: TGTGCCAGCAGCGTAGAGCGGGGGAGCTACAATGAGCAGTTCTTC. Complete variable domain (other parts from reference TRBV9 and TRBJ2-1): DSGVTQTPKHLITATGQRVTLRCSPRSGDLSVYWYQQSLDQGLQFLIQYYNGEERAKGNILERFSAQQFPDLHSELNLSSLELGDSALYFCASSVERGSYNEQFFGPGTRLTVL.